This TCR beta chain was sequenced during a study of blood T cell repertoires in COVID-19 (dated by TCRdb to 2018 to 2021). General notes on the study: Samples from collaborators originated in the United States, Italy and Spain and spanned both the acute and convalescent phases of COVID-19. Deeply sampled blood TCRbeta repertoires from subjects exposed to, actively infected with, or recovered from COVID-19 were included in the dataset. The material from the prospective study consisted of cDNA or gDNA derived from T cells, B-cell-depleted T cells, or PBMCs. A de-identified subject ID, COVID-19 status, age in years and sex were almost always included in the sample metadata. The repertoires were released in a freely available public database intended as a resource for research on the immune response to SARS-CoV-2. HLA class I and class II types, where available, came from metadata supplied by the sample provider rather than from assay-based typing. Samples came from the ongoing ImmuneRACE study (first 160 participants) plus 1,254 subjects from 6 global collaborators.

Overall results and qualifications from the work: Clinical and demographic metadata were provided uncurated, with the amount varying by source and participant.

At one collaborating source in Seattle, patients were enrolled during active infection and were followed longitudinally through the course of disease. Each collaborating institution followed its own protocols to collect whole blood in K2EDTA tubes. For TCRbeta analysis, collaborators shipped samples in one of three forms: frozen whole blood, isolated PBMCs, or DNA extracted from either of those sample types. TCRbeta CDR3 regions were amplified from genomic DNA by means of the immunoSEQ Assay, a bias-controlled multiplex PCR. The source study handled its data this way. Nucleated cell counts per sample were estimated from amplification of reference gene primers within the assay. To quantify the absolute abundance of each unique TCRbeta CDR3 rearrangement, sequence reads were collapsed and filtered. For each sample, productive Simpson clonality was calculated by taking the square root of Simpson's diversity index across productive rearrangements. Sourced from immuneACCESS, this table was stored by TCRdb with only in-frame sequences that have V and J called. A share of the clones is absent; for the studies checked, an unresolved V gene accounts for under half, and the remainder has no known explanation. V and J calls and clone size come straight from that table; D and trimming were deduced from the DNA. Across this sample there are more than 95,000 clones, with approximately 89% seen only once. About 3% of the sample belongs to the ten largest clones.

The CDR3 has 16 amino acids, counting the end cysteine and phenylalanine. The only DNA kept is the CDR3, 48 bases in frame from the first base. At the junction V is shortened by 3 bases and J by 1 base, with 10 bases in between. The germline V gene specifies LGHNA as CDR1 and YSLEER as CDR2. To note about this clone: The clone's antigen remains unknown. Per-base qualities were not stored, and no clone one base away is much larger.

Sequences were obtained from peripheral blood. This chain joins TRBV4-3 to TRBJ1-6; TRBD1 is possibly the D segment (6 matching bases). This clonotype was obtained from a woman aged 80 or over with COVID-19, enrolled during active disease. The CDR3 region reads CASSQSGTSYNSPLHF. The DNA is TGCGCCAGCAGCCAGTCAGGGACATCCTATAATTCACCCCTCCACTTT.